Included here is one TCR beta chain sequence, with context. Its antigen is undetermined. This sample stems from a study of T cell repertoires in cytomegalovirus infection. TCRdb re-analysed the reads in MiXCR, keeping a single row per CDR3 protein. The table includes a few hundred thousand distinct CDR3 sequences, about 25% detected once. The sample was cultured PBMCs, taken from culture after CMV antigen stimulation. The source is a human donor in good health (CMV status not recorded). Some clones in this sample may be carry-over from other donors' samples.

The CDR3 reads CASSVTAGGTGELFF. DNA for the CDR3: TGTGCCAGCAGCGTAACAGCGGGAGGAACCGGGGAGCTGTTTTTT. The J gene is TRBJ2-2, the V gene TRBV9; 9 bases fit TRBD2. Trimming took 1 base from V and 5 from J; bases not matched to a gene: 3. The CDR3 covers 15 residues. CDR1 and CDR2 from the germline V gene are SGDLS and YYNGEE.